Presented here are 27 T cell receptor beta chains from one specimen sequenced in a study of blood T cell repertoires in COVID-19. TCRdb's copy holds only in-frame clones and misses some; the assay was immunoSEQ multiplex PCR. Of about 180,000 clones listed, more than 85% are singletons. Sequencing input: peripheral blood. The receptor source for this set is a woman between 25 and 40 years old with active or convalescent COVID-19.

This clone appeared once. This rearrangement joins TRBV10-3 to TRBJ1-1; maybe TRBD1 (5 bases). Per the germline V gene, CDR1 is ENHRY and CDR2 is SYGVKD. There are 13 residues in the CDR3. Between the trimmed V and J ends, which lost 6 bases and 1 base, there was a span of 9 bases. The CDR3 sequence is CAIRGGENTEAFF. In nucleotides, the CDR3 is TGTGCCATCAGGGGGGGAGAGAACACTGAAGCTTTCTTT.

The chain couples TRBV30 to TRBJ1-1; no clear D gene. Germline CDR1 and CDR2: GTSNPN and SVGIG (reference sequence). This CDR3 has 14 residues. The germline V and J ends were trimmed by 4 bases and 5 bases, with 17 bases remaining between them. The CDR3 region is CAWNSSPAETEAFF. The CDR3 DNA reads as TGTGCCTGGAACTCGTCCCCGGCGGAGACTGAAGCTTTCTTT.

This sequence joins TRBV7-9 and TRBJ1-1; TRBD1 aligns across 9 bases. Germline values: CDR1 SEHNR, CDR2 FQNEAQ (reference sequence). This CDR3 comprises 17 residues. J lost 0 bases, V lost 1 base, and 6 bases had no gene match. The CDR3 DNA reads as TGTGCCAGCAGCTTAGGCCGGACAGGGGTTCTGAACACTGAAGCTTTCTTT. Encoded protein: CASSLGRTGVLNTEAFF.

This clone occurred a few times. The V gene is TRBV7-9, the J gene TRBJ1-6; the match to TRBD1 covers 7 bases. The V gene end was trimmed by 5 bases and the J gene end by 10 bases; junction bases not matched to a gene: 14. The germline CDR1 and CDR2 sequences are SEHNR and FQNEAQ (reference sequence). The CDR3 is 16 amino acids. The DNA of the CDR3 is TGTGCCAGCAGCCGTGGACAGGCTACCCCGGGATCACCCCTCCACTTT. This codes for CASSRGQATPGSPLHF.

The rearrangement uses TRBV30 and TRBJ2-1; 7 nucleotides agree with TRBD2. Unmatched junction bases numbered 5, after V lost 4 bases and J lost 2 bases. This CDR3 comprises 14 residues. Germline CDR1 and CDR2: GTSNPN and SVGIG (reference sequence). Here the CDR3 reads CAWTRTRTYNEQFF. The CDR3 DNA reads TGTGCCTGGACCCGGACTAGGACCTACAATGAGCAGTTCTTC.

The sample holds one count of this clone. The V call is TRBV11-3, the J call TRBJ1-4; tentatively, D is TRBD1 (6 bases). Trimming left V 3 bases short and J 5 bases short, with 13 bases between. The CDR3 is 15 amino acids. Germline V gene sequence: CDR1 SGHNT, CDR2 YENEEA. The CDR3, as DNA: TGTGCCAGCAGCTTCGCTGGGGGCTTAAATGAAAAACTGTTTTTT. This translates into CASSFAGGLNEKLFF.

This chain uses TRBV28 with TRBJ1-2; D not certain. CDR3 length equals 12 residues. The V end lost 6 bases, the J end lost 4 bases, and 9 bases lay between the germline ends. Germline assignment: CDR1 MDHEN and CDR2 SYDVKM. The CDR3 nucleotides are TGTGCCAGCAGGGCCCCGGGCTATGGCTACACCTTC. It yields the protein CASRAPGYGYTF.

In DNA form, the CDR3 reads TGTGCCAGCAGCCACCGGGTAGAGAATTCACCCCTCCACTTT. It translates to CASSHRVENSPLHF. V usage is TRBV3-1 (or the pseudogene TRBV3-2) and J usage is TRBJ1-6; D is undetermined. The CDR3 sequence is 14 residues long. CDR1 LGHDT and CDR2 YNNKEL come from the germline V gene (reference sequence). V was shortened by 3 bases and J by 7 bases, with 10 bases between the two germline ends.

The J gene is TRBJ2-1, the V gene TRBV7-8, with TRBD2 matching over 10 bases. V was clipped by 5 bases and J by 3 bases; unmatched bases: 4. The germline V gene has CDR1 SGHVS and CDR2 FQNEAQ. The CDR3 is made up of 15 amino acids. The CDR3: CASSGGLADYNEQFF. The CDR3, as DNA: TGTGCCAGCAGCGGCGGACTAGCGGACTACAATGAGCAGTTCTTC. Supplemented by reference TRBV7-8 and TRBJ2-1, the full variable domain reads GAGVSQSPRYKVAKRGQDVALRCDPISGHVSLFWYQQALGQGPEFLTYFQNEAQLDKSGLPSDRFFAERPEGSVSTLKIQRTQQEDSAVYLCASSGGLADYNEQFFGPGTRLTVL.

The chain combines TRBV30 with TRBJ1-5; D possibly corresponds to TRBD1 (5 bases). CDR3 length equals 15 residues. Trimming stripped 0 bases from V and 0 bases from J, with 9 bases between. Germline-derived CDR1 and CDR2 are GTSNPN and SVGIG (reference sequence). CDR3 DNA sequence: TGTGCCTGGAGTGTAGACAGCTATAGCAATCAGCCCCAGCATTTT. Translated, it gives CAWSVDSYSNQPQHF.

V is TRBV7-9 and J is TRBJ1-6; TRBD1 aligns across 10 bases. The V and J ends lost 2 bases and 9 bases, in that order; junction bases with no gene match: 4. The CDR3 is made up of 15 amino acids. Germline loops: CDR1 SEHNR, CDR2 FQNEAQ (reference sequence). CDR3 protein: CASSLTTGGGSPLHF. In DNA, the CDR3 is TGTGCCAGCAGCTTAACGACAGGGGGCGGTTCACCCCTCCACTTT.

The chain links TRBV14 to TRBJ1-1; D is undetermined. The CDR3 contains 13 residues. The V end lost 1 base, the J end lost 1 base, and 4 bases lay between the germline ends. Germline V gene lookup returns CDR1 SGHDN and CDR2 FVKESK. The DNA for the CDR3 is TGTGCCAGCAGCCAAGGAGGGAACACTGAAGCTTTCTTT. It encodes CASSQGGNTEAFF.

The CDR3 spells CAITPAGTGGRTEAFF. Written as DNA, the CDR3 is TGTGCCATCACCCCCGCCGGGACAGGGGGAAGGACTGAAGCTTTCTTT. The rearrangement joins TRBV10-3 to TRBJ1-1, with 11 bases identical to TRBD1. This CDR3 spans 16 amino acids. CDR1 is ENHRY, CDR2 SYGVKD, per germline. Trimming cost V 7 bases and J 5 bases; bases outside gene matches: 12.

The chain has TRBV30 and TRBJ1-2; no clear D. The CDR3 is made up of 15 amino acids. V lost 4 bases and J lost 2, with 17 bases in between. Germline CDR1 is GTSNPN and CDR2 is SVGIG (reference sequence). The CDR3 here is CAWTLEAPGNYGYTF. DNA for the CDR3: TGTGCCTGGACCCTCGAAGCTCCGGGGAACTATGGCTACACCTTC. The full variable domain, rest sourced from reference TRBV30 and TRBJ1-2, is SQTIHQWPATLVQPVGSPLSLECTVEGTSNPNLYWYRQAAGRGLQLLFYSVGIGQISSEVPQNLSASRPQDRQFILSSKKLLLSDSGFYLCAWTLEAPGNYGYTFGSGTRLTVV.

The chain employs TRBV18 and TRBJ1-1; D call uncertain. Germline assignment: CDR1 KGHSH and CDR2 LQKENI. The V and J ends lost 3 bases and 6 bases respectively, with 11 bases between them. The CDR3 is made up of 13 amino acids. The CDR3 loop is CASSPGGRSEAFF. CDR3 sequence (DNA): TGTGCCAGCTCACCTGGTGGCCGTTCTGAAGCTTTCTTT.

The J gene is TRBJ2-3, the V gene TRBV2; 7 bases are shared with TRBD2. Germline V lookup: CDR1 SNHLY, CDR2 FYNNEI. With 3 bases clipped from V and 1 base from J, the junction kept 1 base outside the gene matches. CDR3 length: 14 amino acids. DNA of the CDR3: TGTGCCAGCAGTGAGGGGAGGGGCACAGATACGCAGTATTTT. It yields the protein CASSEGRGTDTQYF.

This clone was found a few times. The chain recombines TRBV5-1 with TRBJ2-5; TRBD2 aligns across 10 bases. CDR1 and CDR2 (germline): SGHRS, YFSETQ. This CDR3 has 14 amino acids. The V gene end was trimmed by 2 bases and the J gene end by 2 bases; junction bases not matched to a gene: 0. CDR3 residues: CASSLAGGQETQYF. The CDR3 DNA reads as TGCGCCAGCAGCTTAGCGGGGGGGCAAGAGACCCAGTACTTC.

This sequence joins TRBV11-2 and TRBJ1-3; D is possibly TRBD1 (5 bases). This CDR3 comprises 14 residues. Germline loops: CDR1 SGHAT, CDR2 FQNNGV. Between the trimmed V and J ends, which lost 5 bases and 2 bases, there was a span of 10 bases. CDR3 region: CASSLGGAGNTIYF. CDR3 bases: TGTGCCAGCAGCCTGGGGGGGGCTGGAAACACCATATATTTT. The complete variable domain, with remaining parts taken from reference TRBV11-2 and TRBJ1-3, reads EAGVAQSPRYKIIEKRQSVAFWCNPISGHATLYWYQQILGQGPKLLIQFQNNGVVDDSQLPKDRFSAERLKGVDSTLKIQPAKLEDSAVYLCASSLGGAGNTIYFGEGSWLTVV.

This chain links TRBV4-1 with TRBJ2-1, with D perhaps TRBD1 (5 bases). Deletions cut 11 bases from V and 5 bases from J, with 16 bases between. Germline V CDR1 and CDR2: MGHRA, YSYEKL. The CDR3 is made up of 13 amino acids. The CDR3 is CASKLQGNNEQFF. The CDR3 region has the DNA TGCGCCTCCAAACTCCAGGGAAACAATGAGCAGTTCTTC.

This chain joins TRBV12-3 or TRBV12-4 and TRBJ1-5, with 7 bases aligning to TRBD1. The CDR3 consists of 13 residues. The V gene end was trimmed by 3 bases and the J gene end by 7 bases; junction bases not matched to a gene: 3. For the CDR3, the DNA is TGTGCCAGCAGTTTGGGGGGACAGCAGCCCCAGCATTTT. Translated, it gives CASSLGGQQPQHF.

This chain connects TRBV27 to TRBJ1-5; the D is unclear. The V gene's germline CDR1 is MNHEY and CDR2 SMNVEV (reference sequence). Trimming shortened V by 8 bases and J by 4 bases, and 6 bases separated the two germline ends. The CDR3 loop spans 11 amino acids. The chain's CDR3 is CASGRNQPQHF. CDR3 nucleotides: TGTGCCAGCGGTCGGAATCAGCCCCAGCATTTT.

The V call is TRBV6-6, the J call TRBJ2-3; TRBD2 agrees at 11 bases. Germline V gives CDR1 MNHNY, CDR2 SVGAGI (reference sequence). This CDR3 has 16 residues. V gave up 0 bases and J gave up 10 bases; unmatched junction bases: 9. CDR3 DNA sequence: TGTGCCAGCAGTTACTCGAGGGGACTAGCGGATGAGGCGCAGTATTTT. Its protein is CASSYSRGLADEAQYF.

The rearrangement links TRBV6-5 to TRBJ1-4; D unclear. Germline V lookup: CDR1 MNHEY, CDR2 SVGAGI. This CDR3 is built from 13 residues. V shed 7 bases and J shed 3 bases, with 9 bases lying between them. DNA of the CDR3: TGTGCCAGCAAATGGTCAGCTAATGAAAAACTGTTTTTT. This encodes CASKWSANEKLFF.

The chain joins TRBV3-1 (or the pseudogene TRBV3-2) to TRBJ2-1; possibly TRBD2 for D (5 bases). Germline assignment: CDR1 LGHDT and CDR2 YNNKEL (reference sequence). V was shortened by 4 bases and J by 4 bases, with 17 bases between the two germline ends. CDR3 length equals 16 residues. DNA for the CDR3: TGTGCCAGCAGCCCGACCTCTTGGGAGAGTTACAATGAGCAGTTCTTC. As protein: CASSPTSWESYNEQFF.

The gene calls are TRBV4-1 and TRBJ2-7, with TRBD1 as a possible D gene (5 bases). The germline gives CDR1 MGHRA, CDR2 YSYEKL. The CDR3 totals 13 residues. Trimming took 3 bases from V and 3 from J, leaving 9 bases between them. The CDR3 coding sequence is TGCGCCAGCAGCCAGCCCCAGGGCTACGAGCAGTACTTC. Its translation: CASSQPQGYEQYF.

Points on this clone: Other DNA sequences of this sample code for an identical CDR3. V and J are TRBV19 and TRBJ1-2, with 9 bases fitting TRBD1. The germline V gene encodes CDR1 LNHDA and CDR2 SQIVND (reference sequence). CDR3 size: 14 residues. V lost 3 bases and J lost 2; bases outside the gene matches: 1. As DNA, the CDR3 is TGTGCCAGTAGTATTGGACAGGGGAACTATGGCTACACCTTC. Its protein product is CASSIGQGNYGYTF.

The CDR3 is CATSSLTSWDTEAFF. The DNA for the CDR3 is TGTGCCACCAGCAGCCTGACAAGCTGGGACACTGAAGCTTTCTTT. V and J are TRBV15 and TRBJ1-1, with D hard to call. Trimming left V 3 bases short and J 3 bases short, with 14 bases between. Germline CDR1 is LNHNV and CDR2 is YYDKDF (reference sequence). This CDR3 has 15 amino acids.